One sample yielded the 20 T cell receptor beta chains listed below, sequenced in a study of blood T cells in healthy people across ages. PCR was performed a second time for about 7 to 12 cycles using a sample-barcoded 5' primer and a J-beta primer mix. TCRdb itself ran the 5' RACE reads through MiXCR, one entry per CDR3 protein. The sample records fewer than 800,000 distinct CDR3 sequences, roughly 21% being singletons. Specimen: blood. Receptor source: an older man in good health.

CDR3 nucleotide sequence: TGTGCCAGCAGTCTAGCGCCCCACAATGAGCAGTTCTTC. As protein: CASSLAPHNEQFF. The chain has TRBV6-4 and TRBJ2-5, with a weak D call TRBD2 (6 bases). The DNA end favors TRBJ2-1, so the J call may be wrong. The CDR3 has 13 residues. Germline loops: CDR1 MRHNA, CDR2 SNTAGT.

The V call is TRBV6-6, the J call TRBJ2-7; 10 bases match TRBD1. CDR1 is MNHNY and CDR2 is SVGAGI in the germline V gene (reference sequence). The CDR3 is 14 residues long. V was pared by 6 bases and J by 2 bases, with 4 bases of the junction left unmatched. The DNA of the CDR3 is TGTGCCAGCAGGGCGGACAGGGGGACCTACGAGCAGTACTTC. Protein sequence: CASRADRGTYEQYF.

This clonotype was counted between two and nine times. V usage is TRBV2 and J usage is TRBJ2-5, with D hard to call. The CDR3 contains 11 residues. Germline loops: CDR1 SNHLY, CDR2 FYNNEI. Trimming pared 8 bases from V and 6 bases from J, leaving 10 bases between. Here the CDR3 DNA reads TGTGCCAGCCGTCCGAGCAAGACCCAGTACTTC. This codes for CASRPSKTQYF.

A single count supports this clonotype. The CDR3 loop reads CASSYRQLQETQYF. The CDR3 nucleotides read TGTGCCAGCAGTTACAGGCAGCTCCAAGAGACCCAGTACTTC. The chain has TRBV6-2 or TRBV6-3 and TRBJ2-5; D unresolved. Germline CDR1 reads MNHEY; CDR2 reads SVGEGT. The CDR3 sequence is 14 residues long. Trimming took off 2 bases at V and 1 base at J, with 8 bases between the two ends.

V gene TRBV18 combines with J gene TRBJ2-1, with D perhaps assigned TRBD1 or TRBD2 (5 bases each). CDR3 length equals 14 residues. V was trimmed by 2 bases and J by 3 bases, leaving 8 bases between them. Per germline, CDR1 KGHSH and CDR2 LQKENI. CDR3 bases: TGTGCCAGCTCACCAGGGACCCGCTACAATGAGCAGTTCTTC. Translated, it gives CASSPGTRYNEQFF.

The rearrangement links TRBV28 to TRBJ2-5; unclear D gene. The DNA matches TRBJ2-7 better at its end, which makes the J call doubtful. The CDR3 has 12 residues. The germline gives CDR1 MDHEN, CDR2 SYDVKM. The CDR3 bases are TGTGCCAGCAAGGGCAGCCTCTACGAGCAGTACTTC. Its translation is CASKGSLYEQYF.

This chain uses TRBV24-1 with TRBJ2-2; either TRBD1 or TRBD2 may supply D (5 bases each). This CDR3 contains 15 residues. Germline V gene lookup returns CDR1 KGHDR and CDR2 SFDVKD. Deletions cut 4 bases from V and 1 base from J, with 9 bases between. The CDR3 protein is CATSEEGLNTGELFF. The CDR3 DNA reads TGTGCCACCAGTGAAGAGGGGCTGAACACCGGGGAGCTGTTTTTT.

The chain recombines TRBV20-1 with TRBJ1-1; tentative D call: TRBD1 (6 bases). CDR1 is DFQATT, CDR2 SNEGSKA, per germline (reference sequence). The length of the CDR3 is 14 residues. Trimming took off 1 base at V and 1 base at J, with 10 bases between the two ends. The CDR3 sequence: CSARVRGQNTEAFF. In nucleotides, the CDR3 is TGCAGTGCTAGAGTGAGGGGACAGAACACTGAAGCTTTCTTT.

This clonotype has more than one count but fewer than ten. This sequence joins TRBV28 and TRBJ2-5; D may be TRBD1 (7 bases). With 6 bases removed from V and 1 base from J, the gap between germline ends came to 15 bases. CDR1 and CDR2 from the germline V gene are MDHEN and SYDVKM. This CDR3 has 15 amino acids. Here the CDR3 DNA reads TGTGCCAGCAGATCCGCGGGACAGATCCAAGAGACCCAGTACTTC. Protein: CASRSAGQIQETQYF. The variable domain in full, completed from reference TRBV28 and TRBJ2-5, reads DVKVTQSSRYLVKRTGEKVFLECVQDMDHENMFWYRQDPGLGLRLIYFSYDVKMKEKGDIPEGYSVSREKKERFSLILESASTNQTSMYLCASRSAGQIQETQYFGPGTRLLVL.

A few counts support this clonotype. This chain links TRBV20-1 with TRBJ2-3, with 11 bases matching TRBD2. The germline V gene has CDR1 DFQATT and CDR2 SNEGSKA (reference sequence). With V trimmed by 6 bases and J by 5 bases, 7 bases remained unmatched. The CDR3 consists of 14 residues. CDR3 sequence reads: CSARSGRAQDTQYF. CDR3 DNA: TGCAGTGCCCGTAGCGGGAGGGCCCAAGATACGCAGTATTTT.

V is TRBV11-2 and J is TRBJ2-5, with no clear D. Germline assignment: CDR1 SGHAT and CDR2 FQNNGV. V gave up 8 bases and J gave up 1 base, with 17 bases separating them. The CDR3 loop spans 15 amino acids. CDR3 region: CASHSKSWGQETQYF. In DNA form, the CDR3 reads TGTGCCAGCCACTCTAAAAGTTGGGGCCAAGAGACCCAGTACTTC.

This clonotype showed up just a few times. V gene TRBV7-2 combines with J gene TRBJ1-4; a weak D match, TRBD1 (5 bases). V lost 4 bases and J lost 5, with 17 bases in between. CDR3 size: 16 residues. CDR1 and CDR2 (germline): SGHTA, FQGNSA. CDR3 loop: CASSSTIQARNEKLFF. CDR3 bases: TGTGCCAGCAGCTCAACAATACAGGCTCGCAATGAAAAACTGTTTTTT.

This clonotype was found many times. This chain uses TRBV7-2 with TRBJ1-5; D is perhaps TRBD1 (5 bases). The germline CDR1 and CDR2 sequences are SGHTA and FQGNSA. The V end lost 5 bases, the J end lost 2 bases, and 10 bases lay between the germline ends. CDR3 length: 14 amino acids. The CDR3 here is CASSPDSGNQPQHF. As DNA, the CDR3 is TGTGCCAGCAGCCCAGACAGTGGCAATCAGCCCCAGCATTTT.

This clonotype was observed many times. V gene TRBV4-1 combines with J gene TRBJ2-5; no clear D. The CDR3 is made up of 12 amino acids. V shed 6 bases and J shed 1 base, with 6 bases lying between them. Germline loops: CDR1 MGHRA, CDR2 YSYEKL. CDR3 coding DNA: TGCGCCAGCAGTGGTGGCCAAGAGACCCAGTACTTC. It specifies CASSGGQETQYF.

The table lists this clonotype with a few counts. The V and J genes are TRBV18 and TRBJ2-7, with unresolved D. Between the trimmed V and J ends, which lost 2 bases and 4 bases, there was a span of 9 bases. Germline V gives CDR1 KGHSH, CDR2 LQKENI. This CDR3 has 13 residues. The CDR3 bases are TGTGCCAGCTCACCAATCCAGGCGTACGAGCAGTACTTC. Its translation is CASSPIQAYEQYF.

This clonotype occurred many times. This chain links TRBV29-1 with TRBJ1-4; 7 nucleotides agree with TRBD1. The CDR3 contains 11 residues. Trimming removed 7 bases from V and 5 bases from J; junction bases left unmatched: 1. Germline V lookup: CDR1 SQVTM, CDR2 ANQGSEA. CDR3 nucleotides: TGCAGCGGGGGACAGAATGAAAAACTGTTTTTT. Residues: CSGGQNEKLFF.

The CDR3 loop is CASSQRTSGHHEQFF. The CDR3 DNA follows: TGTGCCAGCAGTCAACGGACTAGCGGACACCATGAGCAGTTCTTC. The V and J genes are TRBV2 and TRBJ2-5, with 10 bases aligning to TRBD2. Near its end, the DNA agrees better with TRBJ2-1, so the J call may be wrong. The CDR3 length is 15 residues. Germline V gene lookup returns CDR1 SNHLY and CDR2 FYNNEI.

This clonotype was seen more than once but under ten times. This CDR3 fails to terminate in the conserved phenylalanine or tryptophan, so it likely reflects a read error. The gene calls are TRBV6-2 or TRBV6-3 and TRBJ2-3; weak D call: TRBD2 (6 bases). The CDR3 totals 14 residues. The ends were cut back, 5 bases at V and 7 bases at J, with 16 bases in the middle. Germline-derived CDR1 and CDR2 are MNHEY and SVGEGT. The CDR3 spells CASSTLLALNTQYL. In DNA form, the CDR3 reads TGTGCCAGCAGTACTCTGCTAGCGTTGAATACGCAGTATCTT.

This clonotype was detected only a few times. The genes are TRBV5-1 and TRBJ2-1, with D possibly TRBD1 on 5 matching bases. The J call is doubtful: the DNA matches TRBJ2-7 better. This CDR3 comprises 15 residues. Per germline, CDR1 SGHRS and CDR2 YFSETQ. The chain's CDR3 is CASSLGADMSYEQYF. CDR3 DNA sequence: TGCGCCAGCAGCTTGGGGGCGGACATGTCCTACGAGCAGTACTTC.

The table lists this clonotype with a count of one. The chain combines TRBV29-1 with TRBJ2-1; 12 nucleotides align to TRBD2. The CDR3 loop spans 13 amino acids. Germline CDR1 and CDR2: SQVTM and ANQGSEA. J was trimmed by 9 bases and V by 5 bases; bases with no gene match: 5. Written as DNA, the CDR3 is TGCAGCGTTACGACTAGCGGGAGAGGTGAGCAGTTCTTC. Its protein is CSVTTSGRGEQFF.